These 21 T cell receptor beta chains originate from one sample sequenced in a study of tissue T cells after allogeneic stem cell transplantation. Assay used: immunoSEQ multiplex PCR; TCRdb lists only in-frame clones, some missing. Of about 20,000 clones in the sample, around 70% are singletons; the top ten hold 0.65% to 0.75%. Sequenced material: spleen. All receptors come from a female BALB/c mouse in good health. The mouse line has the MHC haplotype H2-d.

Concerning this clone: Any gene name here is a mouse gene name. The observed sequence ends 1 residue before the CDR3 terminus, with the missing tail filled in from the germline J gene. The chain carries TRBV1 and TRBJ2-7; 9 positions match TRBD2. The CDR3 sequence is 13 residues long. The germline V gene encodes CDR1 NSQYPW and CDR2 LRSPGD (reference sequence). J gave up 4 bases and V 3 bases, and 1 base lay outside the gene matches. The part of the CDR3 DNA that was read is TGCACCTGCAGTGCCGACTGGGGGTATGAACAGTAC. Protein product: CTCSADWGYEQY. The full CDR3 reads CTCSADWGYEQYF.

A word on this clone: Germline and genes: mouse. The read ends 1 residue shy of where the CDR3 ends; the end is completed using the germline J gene. The chain employs TRBV3 and TRBJ2-1; D is perhaps TRBD1 (6 bases). The CDR3 length is 12 residues. Germline assignment: CDR1 SNHLY and CDR2 FYNGKV (reference sequence). The V and J ends lost 4 bases and 7 bases respectively, with 8 bases between them. The sequenced part of the CDR3 DNA is TGTGCCAGCAGCTCAGGGGACGCTGAGCAGTTC. It is translated as CASSSGDAEQF. The full CDR3 protein is CASSSGDAEQFF.

Comment on this clone: Gene names are mouse gene names. Read sequence stops 1 residue before the CDR3 end, and the germline J gene provides the missing end. The V gene is TRBV31, the J gene TRBJ1-2, with D perhaps TRBD1 (5 bases). Trimming pared 0 bases from V and 2 bases from J, leaving 7 bases between. The germline gives CDR1 GKSSPN, CDR2 SITVG. This CDR3 contains 13 residues. The CDR3 DNA, read in part, is TGTGCCTGGAGTCTAGACAGCAACTCCGACTACACC. This codes for CAWSLDSNSDYT. The CDR3 in its entirety is CAWSLDSNSDYTF.

This clone was counted a single time. Gene names and germline refer to mouse. The observed sequence ends 1 residue before the CDR3 terminus, with the missing tail filled in from the germline J gene. The chain employs TRBV3 and TRBJ2-3, with 7 bases that match TRBD2. The V segment lost 4 bases and the J segment 0 bases; nucleotides outside the gene matches: 7. The CDR3 totals 16 residues. Germline CDR1 is SNHLY and CDR2 is FYNGKV (reference sequence). CDR3 region: CASSSPDWPSAETLYF. CDR3 bases read: TGTGCCAGCAGCTCCCCGGACTGGCCTAGTGCAGAAACGCTGTAT.

This clone was counted between two and nine times. Mouse gene names apply. The missing CDR3 end, 1 residue past where the read stops, is filled in from the germline J gene. The V and J genes are TRBV31 and TRBJ2-7; 11 bases agree with TRBD2. V lost 3 bases, J lost 4 bases, and 5 bases stayed unmatched. Germline V gene sequence: CDR1 GKSSPN, CDR2 SITVG. The CDR3 spans 14 residues. Incomplete CDR3 DNA: TGTGCCTGGAGCCCTGACTGGGGGGGTTATGAACAGTAC. It is translated as CAWSPDWGGYEQY. The entire CDR3 is CAWSPDWGGYEQYF.

Comments on this clone: Gene names and germline match the mouse. Here the CDR3 reads CASSDRGVQDTQYF. CDR3 bases read: TGTGCCAGCAGTGATCGGGGGGTTCAAGACACCCAGTAC. The rearrangement uses TRBV13-1 and TRBJ2-5; possibly TRBD2 for D (6 bases). The CDR3 end is not reached by the read, which stops 1 residue before it; the germline J gene fills it in. This CDR3 contains 14 residues. The germline CDR1 and CDR2 sequences are NSHNY and SYGAGN. The V and J ends lost 1 base and 3 bases respectively, with 9 bases between them.

A note on this clone: Genes and germline are mouse. The CDR3 end falls 1 residue outside the read, so it is completed with the germline J gene. The genes are TRBV20 and TRBJ1-2, with D perhaps TRBD1 (6 bases). Germline assignment: CDR1 GFQATS and CDR2 STVNSAI. This CDR3 has 12 amino acids. The V end lost 3 bases, the J end lost 2 bases, and 7 bases lay between the germline ends. Here the CDR3 reads CGARRGNSDYTF. Partial CDR3 DNA: TGTGGTGCTAGAAGGGGGAACTCCGACTACACC.

This clone was seen more than once but under ten times. The gene names given are mouse names. The read terminates 1 residue ahead of where the CDR3 ends, so the germline J gene completes it. The J gene is TRBJ1-3, the V gene TRBV20, with 7 nucleotides matching TRBD1. The junction had 3 bases not matched to a gene; V was cut back by 4 bases and J by 3 bases. CDR1 is GFQATS, CDR2 STVNSAI, per germline. The CDR3 sequence is 13 residues long. CDR3 DNA, as far as it was read: TGTGGTGCTAAGACAGGGCATGGAAATACGCTCTAT. Translated, it gives CGAKTGHGNTLY. The full CDR3 sequence reads CGAKTGHGNTLYF.

To note about this clone: Germline and genes here are mouse. The read ends 1 residue early relative to the CDR3; the germline J gene fills the gap. This sequence joins TRBV1 and TRBJ2-7, with D perhaps TRBD2 (6 bases). Trimming shortened V by 0 bases and J by 4 bases, and 13 bases separated the two germline ends. The CDR3 runs 15 residues. The germline V gene encodes CDR1 NSQYPW and CDR2 LRSPGD (reference sequence). The CDR3 loop reads CTCSADVPGVYEQYF. CDR3 bases read: TGCACCTGCAGTGCAGATGTCCCTGGGGTTTATGAACAGTAC.

Notes on this clone: The gene names given are mouse names. The sequenced fragment ends 1 residue before the CDR3 boundary, so the rest is inferred from the germline J gene. This chain uses TRBV13-2 with TRBJ2-2; 8 positions match TRBD1. Germline values: CDR1 NNHNN, CDR2 SYGAGS (reference sequence). V shed 2 bases, J shed 0 bases, and the junction held 3 bases outside the gene matches. This CDR3 spans 16 amino acids. The chain's CDR3 is CASGDGTGANTGQLYF. The sequenced CDR3 bases are TGTGCCAGCGGTGACGGGACAGGTGCAAACACCGGGCAGCTCTAC.

A remark on this clone: Gene names are the mouse ones. The read falls 1 residue short of the CDR3 end, and the missing part is taken from the germline J gene. The same CDR3 can be traced to other DNA sequences in this sample. This chain joins TRBV13-2 and TRBJ2-5, with D perhaps TRBD2 (5 bases). This CDR3 spans 14 amino acids. Trimming stripped 1 base from V and 0 bases from J, with 6 bases between. In germline, CDR1 is NNHNN, CDR2 SYGAGS (reference sequence). The CDR3: CASGDWGNQDTQYF. The sequenced part of the CDR3 DNA is TGTGCCAGCGGTGATTGGGGTAACCAAGACACCCAGTAC.

On this clone itself: Mouse gene names and germline throughout. The read finishes 1 residue shy of the CDR3 end, and the germline J gene is used to complete it. The rearrangement links TRBV17 to TRBJ2-2; no firm D call. CDR1 and CDR2 (germline): MNHDT, YYDKIL. V lost 3 bases and J 1 base, leaving 9 bases between the germline ends. The CDR3 length is 15 residues. The CDR3 sequence: CASSSGRINTGQLYF. The sequenced CDR3 bases are TGTGCTAGCAGTAGTGGCAGGATAAACACCGGGCAGCTCTAC.

Comment on this clone: Genes here carry mouse names. With the read ending 1 residue before the CDR3 end, the germline J gene is used to fill in that end. The V and J genes are TRBV24 and TRBJ1-4; D uncertain. The germline gives CDR1 KGHTA, CDR2 FRNEEI. V lost 2 bases to trimming and J lost 4 bases, with 20 bases between them. There are 18 residues in the CDR3. CDR3 DNA (partial): TGTGCCAGCAGTCTGGGGGAGGAAAAAGGTGGCGGCAACGAAAGATTATTT. It yields the protein CASSLGEEKGGGNERLF. The entire CDR3 is CASSLGEEKGGGNERLFF.

On this clone: All gene names here are mouse names. The DNA ends 1 residue before the CDR3 does, and the rest of the CDR3 is filled in from the germline J gene. The chain recombines TRBV2 with TRBJ1-6; possible D gene TRBD1, 6 bases. TRBJ1-6 is known as an ORF, though its function is uncertain. CDR3 length equals 16 residues. CDR1 is LGHNA, CDR2 YSYQKL, per germline. V was cut by 0 bases and J by 5 bases, with 11 bases left in between. The CDR3 is CASSQDRGHNNSPLYF. The CDR3 DNA, read in part, is TGTGCCAGCAGCCAAGATCGGGGACATAATAATTCGCCCCTCTAC.

To note about this clone: Gene names follow the mouse nomenclature. The observed sequence ends 1 residue before the CDR3 terminus, with the missing tail filled in from the germline J gene. J is TRBJ2-1 and V is TRBV29, with D perhaps TRBD1 (6 bases). CDR1 is MSHET, CDR2 SYDVDS, per germline. V lost 6 bases and J 1 base, leaving 7 bases between the germline ends. This CDR3 comprises 13 residues. This chain's CDR3 is CASRDRNYAEQFF. The CDR3 bases that were read are TGTGCTAGCAGGGACAGAAACTATGCTGAGCAGTTC. Full variable domain (missing parts from reference TRBV29 and TRBJ2-1): DMKVTQMPRYLIKRMGENVLLECGQDMSHETMYWYRQDPGLGLQLIYISYDVDSNSEGDIPKGYRVSRKKREHFSLILDSAKTNQTSVYFCASRDRNYAEQFFGPGTRLTVL.

Note on this clone: The gene names here belong to mouse. The CDR3 protein is CGARDGTGGNYAEQFF. The DNA read from the CDR3 is TGTGGTGCTAGGGACGGGACTGGGGGGAACTATGCTGAGCAGTTC. The chain has TRBV20 and TRBJ2-1, with TRBD2 identical over 12 bases. The sequenced fragment ends 1 residue before the CDR3 boundary, so the rest is inferred from the germline J gene. After removal of 0 bases from V and 1 base from J, the junction contained 1 base not matched to a gene. The germline V gene has CDR1 GFQATS and CDR2 STVNSAI. The CDR3 consists of 16 residues.

On this clone itself: Gene names and germline refer to mouse. The CDR3 end falls 1 residue outside the read, so it is completed with the germline J gene. The chain combines TRBV13-2 with TRBJ2-5, with 13 bases that match TRBD2. The germline V gene has CDR1 NNHNN and CDR2 SYGAGS (reference sequence). The CDR3 runs 15 residues. J was trimmed by 6 bases and V by 2 bases; bases with no gene match: 3. CDR3 bases read: TGTGCCAGCGGTGAGGACTGGGGGGGCGTCGACACCCAGTAC. Protein sequence: CASGEDWGGVDTQY. The whole CDR3 is CASGEDWGGVDTQYF.

A remark on this clone: Gene names refer to mouse genes. The read gets to within 1 residue of the CDR3 end, and the germline J gene fills in the rest. The rearrangement uses TRBV13-2 and TRBJ1-2; no firm D call. The length of the CDR3 is 13 residues. The V gene's germline CDR1 is NNHNN and CDR2 SYGAGS (reference sequence). The V and J ends lost 1 base and 0 bases respectively, with 4 bases between them. The CDR3: CASGDQANSDYTF. CDR3 bases read: TGTGCCAGCGGTGATCAGGCAAACTCCGACTACACC.

About this clone: Mouse germline and gene names are used. The CDR3 is cut off 1 residue early in the read; its end comes from the germline J gene. This chain uses TRBV14 with TRBJ2-1; 7 positions match TRBD1. Trimming took 2 bases from V and 3 from J; bases not matched to a gene: 2. CDR1 is SGHDT, CDR2 FRDEAV, per germline. This CDR3 has 14 amino acids. The CDR3 DNA, read in part, is TGTGCCAGCAGTTTTCCAGGGGGCTATGCTGAGCAGTTC. This translates into CASSFPGGYAEQF. From start to end, the CDR3 is CASSFPGGYAEQFF.

Notes on this clone: Gene names denote mouse genes. The CDR3 goes on 1 residue after the read ends, and that part is filled in from the germline J gene. The gene calls are TRBV5 and TRBJ2-5, with 9 bases that match TRBD2. This CDR3 is built from 15 residues. CDR1 is LGHNA, CDR2 YNLKQL, per germline (reference sequence). With V trimmed by 4 bases and J by 4 bases, 6 bases remained unmatched. CDR3 bases read: TGTGCCAGCAGCCCCCAGACTGGGGGAAAAGACACCCAGTAC. Its translation is CASSPQTGGKDTQY. The whole CDR3 protein is CASSPQTGGKDTQYF.

As to this clone: Genes and germline come from the mouse. The missing CDR3 end, 1 residue past where the read stops, is filled in from the germline J gene. Different DNA sequences within this sample yield the same CDR3. The V and J genes are TRBV29 and TRBJ1-6; D gene uncertain. TRBJ1-6 is noted as an ORF with a role that remains uncertain. V was shortened by 3 bases and J by 7 bases, with 4 bases between the two germline ends. The V gene's germline CDR1 is MSHET and CDR2 SYDVDS. The CDR3 extends over 12 amino acids. The CDR3 DNA, read in part, is TGTGCTAGCAGTTTGAGGAATTCGCCCCTCTAC. This gives the protein CASSLRNSPLY. The entire CDR3 protein reads CASSLRNSPLYF.